A selection of T cell receptor beta chains follows, all from one sample in a study of shared clonotypes between healthy human individuals. Some clones are missing from TCRdb's copy, which holds only in-frame ones; the method was immunoSEQ multiplex PCR. The sample includes about 1.5 million clones, 95% to 99% of them seen just once. The sequencing sample was made of naive CD4+ T cells sorted from blood. The receptors come from a man aged 30 to 39 in good health. Each CDR3 is given with its conserved first and last residue. The order of the fields is CDR3 protein, J gene, V gene, CDR3 length.

cdr3_aa: CASSAGHRNEKLFF
j_call: TRBJ1-4
v_call: TRBV2
cdr3_length: 14

cdr3_aa: CSVESGPRKTGANVLTF
j_call: TRBJ2-6
v_call: TRBV29-1
cdr3_length: 17

cdr3_aa: CASSPAREYGNEQFF
j_call: TRBJ2-1
v_call: TRBV5-1
cdr3_length: 15

cdr3_aa: CASSPMGLAGASTDTQYF
j_call: TRBJ2-3
v_call: TRBV5-1
cdr3_length: 18

cdr3_aa: CASSGGLAPRGFYEQYF
j_call: TRBJ2-7
v_call: TRBV5-1
cdr3_length: 17

cdr3_aa: CASSFGTGEALNTEAFF
j_call: TRBJ1-1
v_call: TRBV27
cdr3_length: 17

cdr3_aa: CASSSPGLAPPSYNEQFF
j_call: TRBJ2-1
v_call: TRBV7-8
cdr3_length: 18

cdr3_aa: CASSPKGGLELAKNIQYF
j_call: TRBJ2-4
v_call: TRBV27
cdr3_length: 18

cdr3_aa: CASSQDFTYQETQYF
j_call: TRBJ2-5
v_call: TRBV14
cdr3_length: 15

cdr3_aa: CASSLGTVKETQYF
j_call: TRBJ2-5
v_call: TRBV5-1
cdr3_length: 14

cdr3_aa: CASSSPHSGSSYNEQFF
j_call: TRBJ2-1
v_call: TRBV28
cdr3_length: 17

cdr3_aa: CAGQENTGELFF
j_call: TRBJ2-2
v_call: TRBV28
cdr3_length: 12

cdr3_aa: CASFTQGRGQPQHF
j_call: TRBJ1-5
v_call: TRBV27
cdr3_length: 14

cdr3_aa: CASSLARSSYEQYF
j_call: TRBJ2-7
v_call: TRBV7-2
cdr3_length: 14

cdr3_aa: CASSYGQISGANVLTF
j_call: TRBJ2-6
v_call: TRBV6-5
cdr3_length: 16

cdr3_aa: CASSQRWGTGELFF
j_call: TRBJ2-2
v_call: TRBV7-3
cdr3_length: 14

cdr3_aa: CAYKGGGAGEAFF
j_call: TRBJ1-1
v_call: TRBV30
cdr3_length: 13

cdr3_aa: CASSVGTGTVSYEQYF
j_call: TRBJ2-7
v_call: TRBV9
cdr3_length: 16

cdr3_aa: CASRPPGLGFKHFADTQYF
j_call: TRBJ2-3
v_call: TRBV19
cdr3_length: 19

cdr3_aa: CASSPKHDTEAFF
j_call: TRBJ1-1
v_call: TRBV18
cdr3_length: 13

cdr3_aa: CASRRTVANYGYTF
j_call: TRBJ1-2
v_call: TRBV5-5
cdr3_length: 14

cdr3_aa: CASSLLQGYTEAFF
j_call: TRBJ1-1
v_call: TRBV7-9
cdr3_length: 14

cdr3_aa: CASSSGAQDTQYF
j_call: TRBJ2-3
v_call: TRBV18
cdr3_length: 13

cdr3_aa: CASSLRGSTYTGELFF
j_call: TRBJ2-2
v_call: TRBV27
cdr3_length: 16

cdr3_aa: CASSVTSGSYNEQFF
j_call: TRBJ2-1
v_call: TRBV5-1
cdr3_length: 15

cdr3_aa: CAITQGSSYEQYF
j_call: TRBJ2-7
v_call: TRBV28
cdr3_length: 13

cdr3_aa: CASSRSGGPLEQYF
j_call: TRBJ2-7
v_call: TRBV19
cdr3_length: 14

cdr3_aa: CASSLQGGTEKLFF
j_call: TRBJ1-4
v_call: TRBV7-9
cdr3_length: 14

cdr3_aa: CASSLNPSGSLYEQYF
j_call: TRBJ2-7
v_call: TRBV7-8
cdr3_length: 16

cdr3_aa: CASSLGGNVGDTQYF
j_call: TRBJ2-3
v_call: TRBV11-2
cdr3_length: 15

cdr3_aa: CASSPTGTANQPQHF
j_call: TRBJ1-5
v_call: TRBV18
cdr3_length: 15

cdr3_aa: CASSLSGANTGELFF
j_call: TRBJ2-2
v_call: TRBV5-1
cdr3_length: 15

cdr3_aa: CSAYDDRNGYTF
j_call: TRBJ1-2
v_call: TRBV29-1
cdr3_length: 12

cdr3_aa: CASTRTGGYDEQYF
j_call: TRBJ2-7
v_call: TRBV19
cdr3_length: 14

cdr3_aa: CASSLQSGTEQYF
j_call: TRBJ2-7
v_call: TRBV7-7
cdr3_length: 13

cdr3_aa: CASSQGIGQGGTEAFF
j_call: TRBJ1-1
v_call: TRBV4-1
cdr3_length: 16

cdr3_aa: CATSIGPLGYEQYF
j_call: TRBJ2-7
v_call: TRBV15
cdr3_length: 14

cdr3_aa: CASSISVANTGELFF
j_call: TRBJ2-2
v_call: TRBV18
cdr3_length: 15

cdr3_aa: CASSTPGTPGSGNTIYF
j_call: TRBJ1-3
v_call: TRBV28
cdr3_length: 17

cdr3_aa: CAWSVRAGGDTGELFF
j_call: TRBJ2-2
v_call: TRBV30
cdr3_length: 16

cdr3_aa: CASRIPLGYGYTF
j_call: TRBJ1-2
v_call: TRBV12-2
cdr3_length: 13

cdr3_aa: CASSGTGFGEQFF
j_call: TRBJ2-1
v_call: TRBV6-4
cdr3_length: 13

cdr3_aa: CASGLGTGPNQPQHF
j_call: TRBJ1-5
v_call: TRBV12-5
cdr3_length: 15

cdr3_aa: CASSLLGTGSGANVLTF
j_call: TRBJ2-6
v_call: TRBV5-1
cdr3_length: 17

cdr3_aa: CASSIRVSYEQYF
j_call: TRBJ2-7
v_call: TRBV7-2
cdr3_length: 13

cdr3_aa: CASSPVGRRYNEQFF
j_call: TRBJ2-1
v_call: TRBV4-1
cdr3_length: 15

cdr3_aa: CASSVDEYNEQFF
j_call: TRBJ2-1
v_call: TRBV9
cdr3_length: 13

cdr3_aa: CASSLDWASEQYF
j_call: TRBJ2-7
v_call: TRBV5-5
cdr3_length: 13

cdr3_aa: CASSLPLGGTSTDTQYF
j_call: TRBJ2-3
v_call: TRBV5-1
cdr3_length: 17

cdr3_aa: CASSSKGGSLTGELFF
j_call: TRBJ2-2
v_call: TRBV7-9
cdr3_length: 16

cdr3_aa: CASSGYTF
j_call: TRBJ1-2
v_call: TRBV7-6
cdr3_length: 8

cdr3_aa: CASSLVGGTGGYDTEAFF
j_call: TRBJ1-1
v_call: TRBV5-4
cdr3_length: 18

cdr3_aa: CASSLEGWETQYF
j_call: TRBJ2-5
v_call: TRBV5-1
cdr3_length: 13

cdr3_aa: CASSPSGLSYNEQFF
j_call: TRBJ2-1
v_call: TRBV9
cdr3_length: 15

cdr3_aa: CASSEGSYGYTF
j_call: TRBJ1-2
v_call: TRBV5-1
cdr3_length: 12

cdr3_aa: CASSPRPAVTTDTQYF
j_call: TRBJ2-3
v_call: TRBV9
cdr3_length: 16

cdr3_aa: CASGLVGTANTEAFF
j_call: TRBJ1-1
v_call: TRBV12-5
cdr3_length: 15

cdr3_aa: CASSSGLAGDNEQFF
j_call: TRBJ2-1
v_call: TRBV5-4
cdr3_length: 15

cdr3_aa: CASSVLNYGYTF
j_call: TRBJ1-2
v_call: TRBV9
cdr3_length: 12

cdr3_aa: CASSVVARDPGPGELFF
j_call: TRBJ2-2
v_call: TRBV9
cdr3_length: 17